This T cell receptor (beta chain) emerged from a study of blood T cell repertoires in COVID-19. Enrollees, about 18 to 100 years old, lived in fewer than 25 US areas. Per the germline V gene, CDR1 is SGHTA and CDR2 is FQGNSA. The CDR3 is 16 amino acids. V lost 5 bases and J lost 2; bases outside the gene matches: 11. Sequencing used immunoSEQ multiplex PCR; TCRdb keeps in-frame clones, though not all of them. The sample holds a few hundred thousand clones, approximately 90% seen once. The sequencing sample was made of PBMCs or T cells enriched from blood (not recorded which). The sequence was obtained from a woman aged 18-29 years who had recovered from COVID-19. V gene TRBV7-2 combines with J gene TRBJ1-2; TRBD1 matches 7 bases. CDR3 nucleotides: TGTGCCAGCAGCCGCGCGAGACAGGGAGGCAACTATGGCTACACCTTC. Protein product: CASSRARQGGNYGYTF.